Following are 5 T cell receptor beta chains from one sample sequenced in a study of T cell responses to AZD1222 COVID-19 vaccine. TCRdb's table, derived via immunoSEQ multiplex PCR, lists solely in-frame clones and lacks some. This sample yields about 140,000 clones, of which 80% to 95% are seen a single time; about 4.8% belongs to the top ten. The sequencing here drew on peripheral blood, taken on day 0 of AZD1222 vaccination. The receptors were sampled from an adult in good health.

This sequence joins TRBV7-2 and TRBJ1-5; tentative D call: TRBD1 (5 bases). Deletions cut 1 base from V and 4 bases from J, with 11 bases between. The V gene's germline CDR1 is SGHTA and CDR2 FQGNSA. This CDR3 is built from 15 residues. In DNA form, the CDR3 reads TGTGCCAGCAGCTTAGAAGCAGGGAGGAATCAGCCCCAGCATTTT. It codes for CASSLEAGRNQPQHF.

This sequence joins TRBV7-2 and TRBJ2-7; unclear D gene. The ends were cut back, 5 bases at V and 4 bases at J, with 15 bases in the middle. CDR3 size: 14 residues. CDR1 and CDR2 (germline): SGHTA, FQGNSA. The CDR3: CASSPAPQLYEQYF. DNA of the CDR3: TGTGCCAGCAGCCCGGCCCCCCAACTTTACGAGCAGTACTTC. The full variable domain, in which reference TRBV7-2 and TRBJ2-7 provide the parts outside the CDR3, is GAGVSQSPSNKVTEKGKDVELRCDPISGHTALYWYRQSLGQGLEFLIYFQGNSAPDKSGLPSDRFSAERTGGSVSTLTIQRTQQEDSAVYLCASSPAPQLYEQYFGPGTRLTVT.

CDR3 nucleotide sequence: TGTGCCAGCAGTTCAGTAGGGAGCTATGGCTACACCTTC. Its protein product is CASSSVGSYGYTF. The V gene is TRBV28, the J gene TRBJ1-2; D uncertain. The CDR3 is 13 residues long. Germline V gene lookup returns CDR1 MDHEN and CDR2 SYDVKM. With 4 bases removed from V and 4 bases from J, the gap between germline ends came to 10 bases.

The V and J genes are TRBV28 and TRBJ1-2; tentatively, D is TRBD1 (5 bases). This CDR3 has 15 amino acids. The germline CDR1 and CDR2 sequences are MDHEN and SYDVKM. Trimming left V 4 bases short and J 2 bases short, with 14 bases between. The CDR3 loop is CASSSPYAGNYGYTF. As DNA, the CDR3 is TGTGCCAGCAGTTCCCCCTATGCAGGGAACTATGGCTACACCTTC.

This rearrangement joins TRBV5-6 to TRBJ1-4; no reliable D call. CDR1 and CDR2 (germline): SGHDT, YYEEEE. This CDR3 contains 16 residues. Trimming shortened V by 5 bases and J by 9 bases, and 23 bases separated the two germline ends. Here the CDR3 reads CASSPGKGDRGQKLFF. The CDR3 region has the DNA TGTGCCAGCAGTCCGGGCAAGGGCGATAGAGGTCAAAAACTGTTTTTT.